Below, 9 T cell receptor beta chains from the same sample are listed, as sequenced in a study of cytomegalovirus exposure and HLA in healthy donors. 60 Vbeta and 13 Jbeta primers were used in PCR. Profiling relied on immunoSEQ multiplex PCR, and the TCRdb table lists in-frame clones only, not all of them. The sample lists 85,000 to 100,000 clones, 64% occurring once. Sequenced: PBMCs. The source of these receptors is a human donor in good health.

The rearrangement links TRBV10-3 to TRBJ2-1; D is possibly TRBD1 (5 bases). Germline V gene lookup returns CDR1 ENHRY and CDR2 SYGVKD. Trimming took off 0 bases at V and 4 bases at J, with 7 bases between the two ends. CDR3 length: 14 residues. The CDR3 here is CAISESRGYNEQFF. The CDR3 DNA reads as TGTGCCATCAGTGAGTCAAGGGGATACAATGAGCAGTTCTTC.

This chain links TRBV6-6 with TRBJ1-1; D may be TRBD1 (6 bases). The CDR3 consists of 12 residues. CDR1 is MNHNY, CDR2 SVGAGI, per germline (reference sequence). Trimming shortened V by 7 bases and J by 1 base, and 7 bases separated the two germline ends. The CDR3 spells CASNRENTEAFF. The CDR3 bases are TGTGCCAGCAACAGGGAGAACACTGAAGCTTTCTTT.

V usage is TRBV9 and J usage is TRBJ2-5; 7 positions agree with TRBD2. Germline trimming cut 2 bases from V and 5 bases from J; bases unmatched to any gene: 3. From germline, CDR1 is SGDLS and CDR2 YYNGEE. The CDR3 consists of 13 residues. The CDR3 loop reads CASSVGRVETQYF. The CDR3 coding sequence is TGTGCCAGCAGCGTGGGGAGGGTTGAGACCCAGTACTTC. Full variable domain (missing parts from reference TRBV9 and TRBJ2-5): DSGVTQTPKHLITATGQRVTLRCSPRSGDLSVYWYQQSLDQGLQFLIQYYNGEERAKGNILERFSAQQFPDLHSELNLSSLELGDSALYFCASSVGRVETQYFGPGTRLLVL.

The chain couples TRBV10-3 to TRBJ1-2; 7 positions agree with TRBD1. The germline V gene encodes CDR1 ENHRY and CDR2 SYGVKD. Losses at the gene ends were 3 bases for V and 0 bases for J; bases not matched to a gene: 4. This CDR3 contains 15 residues. The CDR3 nucleotides read TGTGCCATCAGTGAATACAGGGGATCTAACTATGGCTACACCTTC. It codes for CAISEYRGSNYGYTF.

This chain joins TRBV5-4 and TRBJ2-6, with a weak D call TRBD1 (5 bases). This CDR3 has 17 residues. The V end lost 6 bases, the J end lost 2 bases, and 18 bases lay between the germline ends. Per the germline V gene, CDR1 is SGHNT and CDR2 is YYREEE (reference sequence). The CDR3: CASKFGALNTGANVLTF. The CDR3 DNA follows: TGTGCCAGCAAATTTGGGGCCCTGAATACTGGGGCCAACGTCCTGACTTTC. Full variable domain (outside the CDR3, taken from reference TRBV5-4 and TRBJ2-6): ETGVTQSPTHLIKTRGQQVTLRCSSQSGHNTVSWYQQALGQGPQFIFQYYREEENGRGNFPPRFSGLQFPNYSSELNVNALELDDSALYLCASKFGALNTGANVLTFGAGSRLTVL.

This clone was recorded a few times. V is TRBV4-3 and J is TRBJ2-3; 15 bases are shared with TRBD2. V was clipped by 0 bases and J by 0 bases; unmatched bases: 7. Germline values: CDR1 LGHNA, CDR2 YSLEER. This CDR3 is 20 amino acids long. CDR3 bases: TGCGCCAGCAGCCAAGATAGGGGACTAGCGGGGGGCCCTAGCACAGATACGCAGTATTTT. Protein product: CASSQDRGLAGGPSTDTQYF.

The chain employs TRBV7-2 and TRBJ2-3; D might be TRBD1 (7 bases). The CDR3 is 15 amino acids. Germline V gene sequence: CDR1 SGHTA, CDR2 FQGNSA. Trimming pared 3 bases from V and 0 bases from J, leaving 10 bases between. Here the CDR3 DNA reads TGTGCCAGCAGCTTGCAGGGGGGTAGCACAGATACGCAGTATTTT. It translates to CASSLQGGSTDTQYF.

The chain uses TRBV5-6 and TRBJ2-2, with D possibly matching TRBD2 (5 bases). The V end was cut by 1 base, the J end by 4 bases, with 14 bases between. The germline CDR1 and CDR2 sequences are SGHDT and YYEEEE. The length of the CDR3 is 16 residues. Here the CDR3 reads CASSLMTARGTGELFF. In DNA, the CDR3 is TGTGCCAGCAGCTTGATGACGGCCCGGGGCACCGGGGAGCTGTTTTTT.

This chain connects TRBV5-5 to TRBJ1-1, with TRBD1 as a possible D gene (6 bases). V shed 3 bases and J shed 5 bases, with 8 bases lying between them. The CDR3 loop spans 12 amino acids. CDR1 is SGHKS, CDR2 YYEKEE, per germline (reference sequence). As DNA, the CDR3 is TGTGCCAGCAGCTCAGGGGTGACTGAAGCTTTCTTT. Its translation is CASSSGVTEAFF.